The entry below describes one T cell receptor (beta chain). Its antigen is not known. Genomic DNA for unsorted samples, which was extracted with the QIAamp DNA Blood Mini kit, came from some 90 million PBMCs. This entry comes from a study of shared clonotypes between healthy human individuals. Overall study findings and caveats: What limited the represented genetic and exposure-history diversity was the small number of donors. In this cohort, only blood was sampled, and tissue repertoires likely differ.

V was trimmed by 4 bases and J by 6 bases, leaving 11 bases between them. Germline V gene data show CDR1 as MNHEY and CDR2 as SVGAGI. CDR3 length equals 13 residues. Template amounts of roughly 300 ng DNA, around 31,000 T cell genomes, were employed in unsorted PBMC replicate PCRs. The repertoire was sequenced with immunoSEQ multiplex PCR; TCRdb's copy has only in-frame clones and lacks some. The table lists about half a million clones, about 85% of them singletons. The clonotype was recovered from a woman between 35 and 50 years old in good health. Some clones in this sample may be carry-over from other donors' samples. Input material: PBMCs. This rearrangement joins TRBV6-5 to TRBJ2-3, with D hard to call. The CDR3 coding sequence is TGTGCCAGCAGTTCCCACCTTGCGGATACGCAGTATTTT. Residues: CASSSHLADTQYF.